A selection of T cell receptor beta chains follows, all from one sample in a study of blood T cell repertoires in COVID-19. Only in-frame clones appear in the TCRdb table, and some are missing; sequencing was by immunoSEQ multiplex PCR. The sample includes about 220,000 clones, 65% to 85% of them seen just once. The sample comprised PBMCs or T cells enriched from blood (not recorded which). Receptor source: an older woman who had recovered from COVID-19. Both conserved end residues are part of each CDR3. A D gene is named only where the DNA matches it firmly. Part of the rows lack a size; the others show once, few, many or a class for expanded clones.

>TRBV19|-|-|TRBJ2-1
CASSTTQGSYNEQFF
TGTGCCAGTAGTACGACGCAGGGCTCCTACAATGAGCAGTTCTTC
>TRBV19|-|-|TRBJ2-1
CASSNNDYNEQFF
TGTGCCAGTAGTAACAACGACTACAATGAGCAGTTCTTC
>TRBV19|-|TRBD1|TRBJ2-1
CASSPVGQAHRDEQFF
TGTGCCAGTAGTCCAGTAGGACAGGCCCACAGAGATGAGCAGTTCTTC
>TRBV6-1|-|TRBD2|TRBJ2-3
CASSERLAGDTQYF
TGTGCCAGCAGTGAGAGACTAGCGGGAGATACGCAGTATTTT
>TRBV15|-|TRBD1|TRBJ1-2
CATSGGQGAGGYTF
TGTGCCACCAGCGGGGGACAGGGGGCGGGTGGCTACACCTTC
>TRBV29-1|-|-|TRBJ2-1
CSVDLAPIAQFF
TGCAGCGTTGATCTAGCCCCAATCGCGCAGTTCTTC
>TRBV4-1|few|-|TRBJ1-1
CASSQVPRGTEAFF
TGCGCCAGCAGCCAAGTCCCAAGAGGTACTGAAGCTTTCTTT
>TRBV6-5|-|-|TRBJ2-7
CASSPNGRAYEQYF
TGTGCCAGCAGCCCCAACGGGAGAGCCTACGAGCAGTACTTC
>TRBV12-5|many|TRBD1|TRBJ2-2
CASVRQGRTGELFF
TGTGCTAGCGTTAGACAGGGGCGGACCGGGGAGCTGTTTTTT
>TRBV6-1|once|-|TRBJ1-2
CASSEVRAGDRDGYTF
TGTGCCAGCAGTGAAGTAAGGGCAGGCGACAGAGATGGCTACACCTTC
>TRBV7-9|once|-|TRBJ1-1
CASSHGNTEAFF
TGTGCCAGCAGCCACGGTAACACTGAAGCTTTCTTT
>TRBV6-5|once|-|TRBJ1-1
CASSFGGAGGTEAFF
TGTGCCAGCAGTTTCGGAGGGGCCGGGGGCACTGAAGCTTTCTTT
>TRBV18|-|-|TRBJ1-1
CASSQGAGDTEAFF
TGTGCCAGCTCTCAGGGAGCAGGGGACACTGAAGCTTTCTTT
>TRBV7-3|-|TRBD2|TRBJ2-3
CASSFSGGAIDTQYF
TGTGCCAGCAGCTTTAGCGGGGGGGCTATAGATACGCAGTATTTT
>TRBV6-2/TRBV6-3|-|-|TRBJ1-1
CASSYGQSSEAFF
TGTGCCAGCAGTTACGGGCAATCTTCTGAAGCTTTCTTT
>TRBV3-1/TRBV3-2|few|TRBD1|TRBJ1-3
CASSQSQGITIYF
TGTGCCAGCAGCCAATCACAGGGGATCACCATATATTTT
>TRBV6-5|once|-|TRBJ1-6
CASSQGPLGSSPLHF
TGTGCCAGCAGTCAGGGACCTCTCGGGAGCTCACCCCTCCACTTT
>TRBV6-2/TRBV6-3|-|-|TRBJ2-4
CASSPTAPALRNIQYF
TGTGCCAGCAGCCCAACTGCCCCCGCACTAAGGAACATTCAGTACTTC
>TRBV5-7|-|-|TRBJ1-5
CASTIRGSNQPQHF
TGTGCCAGCACCATCAGGGGAAGCAATCAGCCCCAGCATTTT
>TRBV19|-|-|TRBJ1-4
CASRGGPDEKLFF
TGTGCCAGTAGGGGGGGGCCCGATGAAAAACTGTTTTTT
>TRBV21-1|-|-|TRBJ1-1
CASAQVHTEAFF
TGTGCCAGCGCACAGGTTCACACTGAAGCTTTCTTT
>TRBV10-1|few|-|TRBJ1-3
CAKITEGGNTIYF
TGCGCCAAAATCACAGAAGGTGGAAACACCATATATTTT
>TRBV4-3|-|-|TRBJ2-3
CASSQDLARRVGTDTQYF
TGCGCCAGCAGCCAAGATCTAGCCCGGAGGGTTGGAACAGATACGCAGTATTTT
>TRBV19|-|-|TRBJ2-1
CASSIRTANNEQFF
TGTGCCAGTAGTATACGGACAGCAAACAATGAGCAGTTCTTC
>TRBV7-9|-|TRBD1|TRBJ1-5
CASSSGTGGPQPQHF
TGTGCCAGCAGCTCAGGGACAGGGGGCCCTCAGCCCCAGCATTTT
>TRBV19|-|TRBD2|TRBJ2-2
CASSITSGRTGELFF
TGTGCCAGTAGTATAACTAGCGGGAGAACCGGGGAGCTGTTTTTT
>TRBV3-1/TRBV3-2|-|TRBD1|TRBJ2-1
CASSLGTASSYNEQFF
TGTGCCAGCAGCCTGGGGACAGCGAGCTCCTACAATGAGCAGTTCTTC
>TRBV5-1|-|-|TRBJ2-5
CASSRRLDSQETQYF
TGCGCCAGCAGTCGACGGCTGGACAGTCAAGAGACCCAGTACTTC
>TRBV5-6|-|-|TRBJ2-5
CASSMTRSGWMGETQYF
TGTGCCAGCAGCATGACCCGGTCAGGGTGGATGGGAGAGACCCAGTACTTC
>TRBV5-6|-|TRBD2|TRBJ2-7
CASSFERYLVREGYEQYF
TGTGCCAGCAGTTTCGAGAGGTATCTCGTCAGGGAGGGTTACGAGCAGTACTTC
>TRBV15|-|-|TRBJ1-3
CATSRDFGQSSGNTIYF
TGTGCCACCAGCAGAGATTTCGGACAGAGCTCTGGAAACACCATATATTTT
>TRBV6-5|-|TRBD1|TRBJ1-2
CASRADREYGYTF
TGTGCCAGCAGAGCTGACAGGGAGTATGGCTACACCTTC
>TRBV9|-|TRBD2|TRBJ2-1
CASSSGGVEYNEQFF
TGTGCCAGCAGCTCGGGAGGGGTGGAGTACAATGAGCAGTTCTTC
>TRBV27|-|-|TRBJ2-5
CASSRLRGPETQYF
TGTGCCAGCAGCCGGCTCAGGGGCCCAGAGACCCAGTACTTC
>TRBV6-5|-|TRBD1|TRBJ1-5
CASSLRQGDQPQHF
TGTGCCAGCAGTCTCCGACAGGGGGATCAGCCCCAGCATTTT
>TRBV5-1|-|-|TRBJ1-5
CASSLRGQPQHF
TGCGCCAGCAGCTTGAGGGGTCAGCCCCAGCATTTT
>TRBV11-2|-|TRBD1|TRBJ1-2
CASSSGTGLKRGYTF
TGTGCCAGCAGTTCCGGGACAGGGCTGAAGAGAGGCTACACCTTC